This entry lists 5 T cell receptor beta chains sequenced from one sample in a study of control samples from healthy donors and cancer patients. The table came from immunoSEQ multiplex PCR; TCRdb's copy has only in-frame clones and leaves some out. The table includes fewer than 60,000 clones, 80% to 90% detected once. Sequences were obtained from PBMCs. The receptors stem from a woman in her forties or fifties with lung cancer.

The chain links TRBV6-2 or TRBV6-3 to TRBJ1-6, with 8 bases aligning to TRBD1. Germline V gene lookup returns CDR1 MNHEY and CDR2 SVGEGT. Trimming cost V 1 base and J 10 bases; bases outside gene matches: 3. CDR3 length equals 14 residues. CDR3 amino acids: CASSYLDRDSPLHF. In DNA, the CDR3 is TGTGCCAGCAGTTACTTGGACAGGGACTCACCCCTCCACTTT.

The CDR3 is CASSGHRGLAGTPSTDTQYF. CDR3 coding DNA: TGTGCCAGCAGCGGCCACAGGGGACTAGCGGGCACTCCCAGCACAGATACGCAGTATTTT. The chain couples TRBV5-4 to TRBJ2-3; TRBD2 matches at 12 bases. The CDR3 spans 20 residues. Germline CDR1 is SGHNT and CDR2 is YYREEE (reference sequence). V shed 4 bases and J 0 bases; nucleotides not matched to a gene: 15.

This clone was observed once. This chain uses TRBV5-1 with TRBJ2-4; maybe TRBD1 (6 bases). The CDR3 is made up of 17 amino acids. V was trimmed by 2 bases and J by 0 bases, leaving 15 bases between them. In germline, CDR1 is SGHRS, CDR2 YFSETQ. This CDR3 reads CASSLGLGHLAKNIQYF. For the CDR3, the DNA is TGCGCCAGCAGCTTAGGACTGGGACATCTAGCCAAAAACATTCAGTACTTC.

A few counts support this clone. The V call is TRBV7-9, the J call TRBJ2-7; TRBD1 matches 7 bases. Per germline, CDR1 SEHNR and CDR2 FQNEAQ (reference sequence). After removal of 6 bases from V and 3 bases from J, the junction contained 2 bases not matched to a gene. This CDR3 is 12 amino acids long. The CDR3 nucleotides are TGTGCCAGCAGGGCAGGGGGCTACGAGCAGTACTTC. Translation gives CASRAGGYEQYF.

This chain connects TRBV15 to TRBJ2-1; TRBD1 or TRBD2 may be the D gene (5 bases each). V shed 6 bases and J shed 7 bases, with 19 bases lying between them. This CDR3 is built from 15 residues. Germline V lookup: CDR1 LNHNV, CDR2 YYDKDF (reference sequence). CDR3 region: CATSPYRDLGNEQFF. The CDR3 DNA reads TGTGCCACCAGTCCGTACCGGGACCTAGGAAATGAGCAGTTCTTC.